A selection of T cell receptor beta chains follows, all from one sample in a study of yellow fever vaccine responses in identical twins. TCRdb reprocessed the RT-PCR reads with MiXCR, giving one entry per CDR3 protein. The sample yields about 9,000 distinct CDR3 sequences, roughly 88% seen once. Sequencing used T cells from blood (PBMCs), unsorted or a sorted subset (not recorded which), obtained before or after yellow fever vaccination (not recorded which). The receptors here all came from a woman aged 18-29 years who received the yellow fever vaccine. The CDR3 runs from the conserved cysteine through the conserved F or W. A D gene is named only where the DNA matches it firmly. Only some rows state a clone size, as once, few, many or a class for expanded clones.

TRBJ2-4,TRBV5-1,-,-,CASSSDRSNSNIQYF,TGCGCCAGCAGCTCTGACAGGAGCAATTCAAACATTCAGTACTTC
TRBJ2-5,TRBV29-1,-,-,CSVGPGGVGETQYF,TGCAGCGTTGGCCCGGGTGGGGTGGGTGAGACCCAGTACTTC
TRBJ1-5,TRBV13,-,-,CASSEMSQPQHF,TGTGCCAGCAGTGAAATGAGTCAGCCCCAGCATTTT
TRBJ2-3,TRBV4-1,-,-,CASSQESGITDTQYF,TGCGCCAGCAGCCAAGAATCGGGAATCACAGATACGCAGTATTTT
TRBJ2-5,TRBV7-2,few,-,CASSLPPRAGAQETQYF,TGTGCCAGCAGCTTACCTCCCCGGGCGGGGGCCCAAGAGACCCAGTACTTC
TRBJ2-1,TRBV11-1,-,-,CASSAGTAYNEQFF,TGTGCCAGCAGCGCAGGGACTGCCTACAATGAGCAGTTCTTC
TRBJ2-1,TRBV13,-,-,CASSRTGISYNEQFF,TGTGCCAGCAGCCGTACAGGAATCTCCTACAATGAGCAGTTCTTC
TRBJ2-1,TRBV11-1,-,-,CASSLGSGSYNEQFF,TGTGCCAGCAGCTTGGGTAGCGGTTCCTACAATGAGCAGTTCTTC
TRBJ2-2,TRBV11-3,-,TRBD1,CASSQRQGVAGELFF,TGTGCCAGCAGCCAGAGACAGGGGGTGGCCGGGGAGCTGTTTTTT
TRBJ2-5,TRBV18,-,-,CASSPQETQYF,TGTGCCAGCTCACCCCAGGAGACCCAGTACTTC